The 24 T cell receptor beta chains listed next were all sequenced from one sample in a study of T cell responses to AZD1222 COVID-19 vaccine. Sequencing was performed with immunoSEQ multiplex PCR; in TCRdb, only in-frame clones are kept and a portion is missing. Of some 130,000 clones detected, around nine tenths appear once; the ten largest clones hold 6.9%. Sequenced here: peripheral blood, sampled on day 0 of AZD1222 vaccination. The receptors were gathered from an adult in good health.

The chain carries TRBV16 and TRBJ1-3, with D hard to call. The V and J ends lost 3 bases and 0 bases respectively, with 9 bases between them. The germline CDR1 and CDR2 sequences are KGHSY and FQNENV. The CDR3 runs 15 residues. DNA for the CDR3: TGTGCCAGCAGCCACACACAGATCTCTGGAAACACCATATATTTT. Its translation: CASSHTQISGNTIYF.

The chain has TRBV2 and TRBJ2-7, with TRBD1 matching over 10 bases. V was clipped by 1 base and J by 2 bases; unmatched bases: 2. Germline V gene sequence: CDR1 SNHLY, CDR2 FYNNEI. CDR3 length equals 15 residues. CDR3 DNA: TGTGCCAGCAGTGAAGGACAGGGGGCAACCTACGAGCAGTACTTC. As protein: CASSEGQGATYEQYF. The variable domain in full, with the rest retrieved from reference TRBV2 and TRBJ2-7, is EPEVTQTPSHQVTQMGQEVILRCVPISNHLYFYWYRQILGQKVEFLVSFYNNEISEKSEIFDDQFSVERPDGSNFTLKIRSTKLEDSAMYFCASSEGQGATYEQYFGPGTRLTVT.

The CDR3 here is CASSRQDNYGYTF. DNA for the CDR3: TGTGCCAGCAGCCGACAAGATAACTATGGCTACACCTTC. The chain uses TRBV5-4 and TRBJ1-2; D is undetermined. The CDR3 is made up of 13 amino acids. V lost 4 bases to trimming and J lost 1 base, with 8 bases between them. Germline lookup yields CDR1 SGHNT and CDR2 YYREEE (reference sequence).

V gene TRBV6-6 combines with J gene TRBJ1-3, with 11 bases lining up with TRBD1. CDR1 is MNHNY, CDR2 SVGAGI, per germline (reference sequence). This CDR3 comprises 15 residues. Losses at the gene ends were 6 bases for V and 2 bases for J; bases not matched to a gene: 3. For the CDR3, the DNA is TGTGCCAGCAGGCCGGGACAGGGGGCTGGAAACACCATATATTTT. Encoded protein: CASRPGQGAGNTIYF.

The V and J genes are TRBV19 and TRBJ1-2, with 10 nucleotides matching TRBD1. Germline V lookup: CDR1 LNHDA, CDR2 SQIVND (reference sequence). This CDR3 has 19 residues. V lost 0 bases, J lost 3 bases, and 13 bases stayed unmatched. The CDR3: CASSIDSGTGVIGDYGYTF. Here the CDR3 DNA reads TGTGCCAGTAGTATAGATTCCGGGACAGGGGTCATCGGGGACTATGGCTACACCTTC.

This clone was found a few times. V usage is TRBV10-1 and J usage is TRBJ2-1; the D is unclear. The CDR3 has 12 amino acids. CDR1 and CDR2 (germline): WNHNN, SYGVQD (reference sequence). The ends were cut back, 3 bases at V and 4 bases at J, with 4 bases in the middle. The CDR3 coding sequence is TGCGCCAGCAGTGACAAATACAATGAGCAGTTCTTC. Translation: CASSDKYNEQFF.

The chain recombines TRBV19 with TRBJ1-1; 7 positions match TRBD1. Germline V CDR1 and CDR2: LNHDA, SQIVND (reference sequence). The CDR3 spans 13 residues. V dropped 6 bases and J dropped 5; count of bases not matched to a gene: 6. CDR3 nucleotides: TGTGCCAGTAGAACGACAGGGCGGACTGAAGCTTTCTTT. Translation gives CASRTTGRTEAFF. Supplemented by reference TRBV19 and TRBJ1-1, the full variable domain reads DGGITQSPKYLFRKEGQNVTLSCEQNLNHDAMYWYRQDPGQGLRLIYYSQIVNDFQKGDIAEGYSVSREKKESFPLTVTSAQKNPTAFYLCASRTTGRTEAFFGQGTRLTVV.

The gene calls are TRBV10-2 and TRBJ1-4, with 11 bases fitting TRBD1. Germline V gene data show CDR1 as WSHSY and CDR2 as SAAADI. V lost 6 bases, J lost 7 bases, and 7 bases stayed unmatched. There are 15 residues in the CDR3. CDR3 amino acids: CASRPGTGGVEKLFF. As DNA, the CDR3 is TGCGCCAGCAGGCCCGGGACAGGGGGAGTTGAAAAACTGTTTTTT.

This clone showed up just once. The chain is built from TRBV7-9 and TRBJ1-2; no clear D gene. The CDR3 spans 13 residues. In germline, CDR1 is SEHNR, CDR2 FQNEAQ (reference sequence). V was shortened by 4 bases and J by 3 bases, with 9 bases between the two germline ends. The CDR3 region is CASSWSQYYGYTF. CDR3 coding DNA: TGTGCCAGCAGCTGGAGCCAATACTATGGCTACACCTTC. The variable domain in full, completed from reference TRBV7-9 and TRBJ1-2, reads DTGVSQNPRHKITKRGQNVTFRCDPISEHNRLYWYRQTLGQGPEFLTYFQNEAQLEKSRLLSDRFSAERPKGSFSTLEIQRTEQGDSAMYLCASSWSQYYGYTFGSGTRLTVV.

The V gene is TRBV3-1 (or the pseudogene TRBV3-2), the J gene TRBJ1-6, with D hard to call. The V gene lost 0 bases and the J gene lost 9 bases, with 15 bases spanning the gap. Germline CDR1 reads LGHDT; CDR2 reads YNNKEL (reference sequence). This CDR3 has 16 amino acids. The CDR3: CASSQEGGFSISPLHF. CDR3 DNA sequence: TGTGCCAGCAGCCAAGAGGGAGGCTTTTCCATTTCACCCCTCCACTTT.

The chain uses TRBV28 and TRBJ2-1; possibly TRBD2 for D (6 bases). CDR1 is MDHEN and CDR2 is SYDVKM in the germline V gene. With 5 bases removed from V and 7 bases from J, the gap between germline ends came to 18 bases. The CDR3 loop spans 15 amino acids. CDR3 in amino acids: CASSKPSEGRNEQFF. For the CDR3, the DNA is TGTGCCAGCAGTAAGCCTAGCGAAGGCAGGAATGAGCAGTTCTTC.

The chain combines TRBV27 with TRBJ2-3; TRBD1 agrees at 8 bases. Germline CDR1 and CDR2: MNHEY and SMNVEV (reference sequence). The length of the CDR3 is 16 residues. After removal of 7 bases from V and 6 bases from J, the junction contained 15 bases not matched to a gene. CDR3: CASTVGQGAALDTQYF. CDR3 in DNA: TGTGCCAGCACGGTTGGGCAGGGGGCGGCCCTTGATACGCAGTATTTT.

With respect to this clone: The conserved final phenylalanine or tryptophan is absent from the CDR3, which likely points to a read error. The DNA is left out, because the CDR3 cannot be placed on it with certainty; the CDR3 is given as TCRdb lists it. The chain uses TRBV5-5 and TRBJ2-7; TRBD1, as called in the table, went unchecked against the DNA. CDR1 is SGHKS, CDR2 YYEKEE, per germline (reference sequence). The CDR3 is 12 residues long, ends included. The CDR3 reads CASSLVGGTGRL.

The J gene is TRBJ1-2, the V gene TRBV7-8; D uncertain. The germline V gene has CDR1 SGHVS and CDR2 FQNEAQ. The V gene lost 1 base and the J gene lost 6 bases, with 12 bases spanning the gap. This CDR3 has 14 amino acids. CDR3 loop: CASSLGEGANGYTF. The CDR3 nucleotides read TGTGCCAGCAGCTTAGGGGAGGGAGCGAATGGCTACACCTTC.

The chain couples TRBV11-2 to TRBJ2-7; possible D gene TRBD2, 6 bases. The CDR3 sequence is 17 residues long. The ends were cut back, 0 bases at V and 7 bases at J, with 22 bases in the middle. Per the germline V gene, CDR1 is SGHAT and CDR2 is FQNNGV. The CDR3 DNA follows: TGTGCCAGCAGCTTAGAGAGTGGGGACTGGGCAAATCTAGAGCAGTACTTC. Its translation: CASSLESGDWANLEQYF.

In nucleotides, the CDR3 is TGCGCCAGCAGCCAAGATAGAGTAGGGGGCTACACCTTC. Its protein is CASSQDRVGGYTF. The V gene is TRBV4-1, the J gene TRBJ1-2; D call uncertain. The length of the CDR3 is 13 residues. The V gene's germline CDR1 is MGHRA and CDR2 YSYEKL. V shed 0 bases and J shed 8 bases, with 10 bases lying between them.

The V call is TRBV11-2, the J call TRBJ1-2, with unresolved D. The V end was cut by 0 bases, the J end by 9 bases, with 8 bases between. Per germline, CDR1 SGHAT and CDR2 FQNNGV. The CDR3 consists of 12 residues. In DNA form, the CDR3 reads TGTGCCAGCAGCTTAGATCAGCGGAGCTACACCTTC. It is translated as CASSLDQRSYTF.

The chain joins TRBV5-4 to TRBJ1-4; D is uncertain. This CDR3 region has 16 residues. Germline values: CDR1 SGHNT, CDR2 YYREEE (reference sequence). V lost 1 base, J lost 1 base, and 11 bases lay in between. The CDR3 protein is CASSLRAGGTNEKLFF. Here the CDR3 DNA reads TGTGCCAGCAGCTTGCGGGCCGGAGGAACTAATGAAAAACTGTTTTTT. Looking up the rest from reference TRBV5-4 and TRBJ1-4 gives the full variable domain: ETGVTQSPTHLIKTRGQQVTLRCSSQSGHNTVSWYQQALGQGPQFIFQYYREEENGRGNFPPRFSGLQFPNYSSELNVNALELDDSALYLCASSLRAGGTNEKLFFGSGTQLSVL.

The V and J genes are TRBV6-2 or TRBV6-3 and TRBJ1-2, with no clear D. This CDR3 is 14 amino acids long. Deletions cut 2 bases from V and 5 bases from J, with 12 bases between. Looked up from germline, CDR1 is MNHEY and CDR2 is SVGEGT. The CDR3 DNA reads TGTGCCAGCAGTTACGAGGAGTGGGGTTATGGCTACACCTTC. Translation gives CASSYEEWGYGYTF.

The chain links TRBV18 to TRBJ2-5; 9 bases are a match to TRBD2. The CDR3 consists of 16 residues. CDR1 and CDR2 from the germline V gene are KGHSH and LQKENI. The J segment lost 5 bases and the V segment lost 3 bases, leaving 10 bases of the junction unmatched. This CDR3 is CASSPPRAGGWETQYF. In DNA form, the CDR3 reads TGTGCCAGCTCACCCCCTCGAGCGGGGGGCTGGGAGACCCAGTACTTC. The variable domain in full, with the rest retrieved from reference TRBV18 and TRBJ2-5, is NAGVMQNPRHLVRRRGQEARLRCSPMKGHSHVYWYRQLPEEGLKFMVYLQKENIIDESGMPKERFSAEFPKEGPSILRIQQVVRGDSAAYFCASSPPRAGGWETQYFGPGTRLLVL.

The chain has TRBV29-1 and TRBJ1-1; D remains ambiguous. V was shortened by 4 bases and J by 0 bases, with 18 bases between the two germline ends. CDR3 size: 16 residues. CDR1 and CDR2 (germline): SQVTM, ANQGSEA. CDR3 residues: CSVVWGTSSVNTEAFF. As DNA, the CDR3 is TGCAGCGTTGTCTGGGGAACATCTTCTGTGAACACTGAAGCTTTCTTT.

The V call is TRBV28, the J call TRBJ1-3; D uncertain. V lost 6 bases and J lost 0, with 9 bases in between. Germline V gene data show CDR1 as MDHEN and CDR2 as SYDVKM. The CDR3 is 14 residues long. The CDR3 bases are TGTGCCAGCAGCAGGTTTCACTCTGGAAACACCATATATTTT. Its protein product is CASSRFHSGNTIYF.

The V call is TRBV7-9, the J call TRBJ1-1, with D hard to call. Trimming stripped 3 bases from V and 7 bases from J, with 9 bases between. Germline V gives CDR1 SEHNR, CDR2 FQNEAQ (reference sequence). This CDR3 is 12 amino acids long. The CDR3 DNA sequence: TGTGCCAGCAGCTTCCGAGTTGGTGAAGCTTTCTTT. Translated, it gives CASSFRVGEAFF.

J is TRBJ2-3 and V is TRBV29-1; possibly TRBD1 or TRBD2 for D (5 bases each). Germline CDR1 and CDR2: SQVTM and ANQGSEA. CDR3 length: 13 amino acids. V was trimmed by 4 bases and J by 4 bases, leaving 12 bases between them. The CDR3 here is CSVGPGSADTQYF. CDR3 sequence (DNA): TGCAGCGTTGGGCCAGGGAGCGCAGATACGCAGTATTTT.